These 12 T cell receptor beta chains were sequenced from one sample in a study of T-cell memory formation after mild COVID-19. TCRdb analysed the 5' RACE reads with MiXCR anew, one entry per CDR3 protein. Among about 200,000 distinct CDR3 sequences listed, around 9.1% were seen once. Source material: PBMCs or a T cell subset sorted from them (not recorded which). The receptor set was obtained from a man aged 18 to 35 who had mild COVID-19 (a few samples of this study predate the infection). Cell type and time point are not known.

In this sample, this clonotype turned up many times. The chain uses TRBV5-1 and TRBJ1-1; 7 positions agree with TRBD1. The CDR3 spans 15 residues. The junction had 8 bases not matched to a gene; V was cut back by 5 bases and J by 1 base. Germline V CDR1 and CDR2: SGHRS, YFSETQ. CDR3 DNA sequence: TGCGCCAGCAGTAGTCAGGGGGAGGCGAACACTGAAGCTTTCTTT. Translation gives CASSSQGEANTEAFF.

This clonotype was detected a few times. CDR3 sequence reads: CSVAPQEQETQYF. The CDR3 nucleotides are TGCAGCGTTGCCCCACAGGAGCAAGAGACCCAGTACTTC. V usage is TRBV29-1 and J usage is TRBJ2-5, with D tentatively TRBD1 (5 bases). The CDR3 sequence is 13 residues long. The germline gives CDR1 SQVTM, CDR2 ANQGSEA. The V end lost 4 bases, the J end lost 2 bases, and 11 bases lay between the germline ends.

J is TRBJ2-2 and V is TRBV7-9; D remains unclear. Deletions cut 3 bases from V and 5 bases from J, with 13 bases between. The CDR3 consists of 15 residues. Germline CDR1 and CDR2: SEHNR and FQNEAQ (reference sequence). CDR3 bases: TGTGCCAGCAGCTTTCAGCATGGGTGGACCGGGGAGCTGTTTTTT. This translates into CASSFQHGWTGELFF. Looking up the rest from reference TRBV7-9 and TRBJ2-2 gives the full variable domain: DTGVSQNPRHKITKRGQNVTFRCDPISEHNRLYWYRQTLGQGPEFLTYFQNEAQLEKSRLLSDRFSAERPKGSFSTLEIQRTEQGDSAMYLCASSFQHGWTGELFFGEGSRLTVL.

The rearrangement uses TRBV23-1 and TRBJ2-2, with 8 nucleotides matching TRBD1. TRBV23-1 belongs to the ORF category, with a function that is uncertain. The CDR3 length is 16 residues. The trim removed 2 bases at V and 3 bases at J, leaving 5 bases unmatched. Here the CDR3 reads CASSQRRDRHTGELFF. CDR3 DNA: TGCGCCAGCAGTCAACGCCGGGACAGGCACACCGGGGAGCTGTTTTTT.

This clonotype was seen ten or more times. The chain's CDR3 is CASSQENRGFEKLFF. For the CDR3, the DNA is TGCGCCAGCAGCCAAGAAAACAGGGGTTTTGAAAAACTGTTTTTT. V gene TRBV4-1 combines with J gene TRBJ1-4; TRBD1 matches at 7 bases. The germline V gene encodes CDR1 MGHRA and CDR2 YSYEKL. There are 15 residues in the CDR3. Losses at the gene ends were 0 bases for V and 7 bases for J; bases not matched to a gene: 5.

The gene calls are TRBV4-2 and TRBJ2-5, with D perhaps matching TRBD1 or TRBD2 (6 bases each). The CDR3 extends over 15 amino acids. The V end lost 4 bases, the J end lost 4 bases, and 16 bases lay between the germline ends. Germline V gene data show CDR1 as LGHNA and CDR2 as YNFKEQ. CDR3 coding DNA: TGTGCCAGCAGCCCCCCTGGGGGGCCCCCAGAGACCCAGTACTTC. Its protein product is CASSPPGGPPETQYF.

This chain uses TRBV11-2 with TRBJ1-1, with TRBD1 matching over 7 bases. Germline V CDR1 and CDR2: SGHAT, FQNNGV. Trimming removed 5 bases from V and 0 bases from J; junction bases left unmatched: 9. The CDR3 is 16 amino acids. CDR3 sequence: CASSPFRDSLNTEAFF. The CDR3 region has the DNA TGTGCCAGCAGCCCCTTTCGGGACAGCTTGAACACTGAAGCTTTCTTT.

Here the CDR3 reads CASSLGGNREKLFF. CDR3 nucleotide sequence: TGTGCCAGCAGCTTGGGGGGGAATCGAGAAAAACTGTTTTTT. The chain recombines TRBV5-6 with TRBJ1-4; possible D gene TRBD1, 5 bases. V lost 0 bases, J lost 8 bases, and 11 bases lay in between. This CDR3 comprises 14 residues. CDR1 and CDR2 (germline): SGHDT, YYEEEE. Full variable domain (rest looked up from reference TRBV5-6 and TRBJ1-4): DAGVTQSPTHLIKTRGQQVTLRCSPKSGHDTVSWYQQALGQGPQFIFQYYEEEERQRGNFPDRFSGHQFPNYSSELNVNALLLGDSALYLCASSLGGNREKLFFGSGTQLSVL.

This clonotype has more than one count but fewer than ten. The V call is TRBV20-1, the J call TRBJ2-7; D may be TRBD1 (5 bases). The CDR3 covers 15 residues. V was trimmed by 1 base and J by 1 base, leaving 14 bases between them. CDR1 DFQATT and CDR2 SNEGSKA come from the germline V gene (reference sequence). The DNA of the CDR3 is TGCAGTGCTAGAGGTATCTTAGCAGGGTCCTACGAGCAGTACTTC. Protein sequence: CSARGILAGSYEQYF.

This clonotype turned up a few times. The chain couples TRBV12-3 or TRBV12-4 to TRBJ1-3; perhaps TRBD1 as D (5 bases). V was trimmed by 6 bases and J by 0 bases, leaving 12 bases between them. This CDR3 spans 15 amino acids. The DNA for the CDR3 is TGTGCCAGCAGACCTACAGGTGGCTCTGGAAACACCATATATTTT. Protein: CASRPTGGSGNTIYF.

V is TRBV24-1 and J is TRBJ1-1; D gene ambiguous. Germline CDR1 reads KGHDR; CDR2 reads SFDVKD. V was clipped by 7 bases and J by 2 bases, with 13 bases between them. The CDR3 sequence is 14 residues long. Here the CDR3 DNA reads TGTGCCACCAGCCCCGCCGAAAAAAACACTGAAGCTTTCTTT. Translated: CATSPAEKNTEAFF.

This clonotype was recorded many times. The chain joins TRBV7-2 to TRBJ1-2; possible D gene TRBD1, 5 bases. V lost 5 bases and J 6 bases, leaving 16 bases between the germline ends. CDR3 length equals 14 residues. CDR1 and CDR2 (germline): SGHTA, FQGNSA. CDR3 sequence: CASSPPGRVNGYTF. In nucleotides, the CDR3 is TGTGCCAGCAGCCCGCCGGGCAGGGTAAATGGCTACACCTTC.